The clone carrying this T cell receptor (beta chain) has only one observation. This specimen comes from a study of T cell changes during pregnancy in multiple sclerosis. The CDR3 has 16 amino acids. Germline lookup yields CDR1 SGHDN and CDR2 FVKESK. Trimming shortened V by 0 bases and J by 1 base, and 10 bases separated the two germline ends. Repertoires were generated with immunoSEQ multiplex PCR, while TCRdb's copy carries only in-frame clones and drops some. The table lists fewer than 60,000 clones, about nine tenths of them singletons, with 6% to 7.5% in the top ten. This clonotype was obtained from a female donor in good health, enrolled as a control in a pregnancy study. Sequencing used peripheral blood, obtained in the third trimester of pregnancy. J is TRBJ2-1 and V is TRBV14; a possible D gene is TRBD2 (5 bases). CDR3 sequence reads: CASSQDGPGSYNEQFF. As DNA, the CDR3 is TGTGCCAGCAGCCAAGATGGGCCGGGATCCTACAATGAGCAGTTCTTC.